Following are 13 T cell receptor beta chains from one sample sequenced in a study of post-analysis software for immune sequencing data. General study results and limits: Controls showed lower frequencies than patients for five TRBV segments, and TRBV5-6, TRBV5-1 and TRBV20-1 were among these.

These receptors' targets are unknown. cDNA libraries of TCR beta carried unique molecular identifiers. One entry per CDR3 protein results from TCRdb running MiXCR on the PCR reads. This sample has about 820,000 distinct CDR3 sequences, with 53% found just once. Material: blood. The receptors were gathered from a girl aged 10 to 17 with multiple sclerosis.

The chain employs TRBV7-3 and TRBJ2-1; D is undetermined. The V end was cut by 2 bases, the J end by 0 bases, with 14 bases between. Germline V gene lookup returns CDR1 SGHTA and CDR2 FQGTGA. CDR3 size: 17 residues. CDR3 bases: TGTGCCAGCAGCTTAGCCCTGCTGTCGAGCTCCTACAATGAGCAGTTCTTC. Protein product: CASSLALLSSSYNEQFF.

This clonotype has at least ten counts. The genes are TRBV9 and TRBJ2-3; TRBD1 matches 8 bases. The ends lost 5 bases at V and 3 bases at J; junction bases unmatched: 5. CDR1 is SGDLS, CDR2 YYNGEE, per germline. The CDR3 consists of 14 residues. Here the CDR3 DNA reads TGTGCCAGCAGTCCCCGGACAGGGACAGATACGCAGTATTTT. It specifies CASSPRTGTDTQYF.

The rearrangement joins TRBV7-9 to TRBJ2-7; 7 nucleotides agree with TRBD1. Germline V CDR1 and CDR2: SEHNR, FQNEAQ (reference sequence). The ends lost 6 bases at V and 5 bases at J; junction bases unmatched: 7. CDR3 size: 13 residues. The CDR3 bases are TGTGCCAGCAGTCCCCGGGACAGCAACGAGCAGTACTTC. Amino acid sequence: CASSPRDSNEQYF.

This chain uses TRBV2 with TRBJ2-7; D possibly corresponds to TRBD2 (5 bases). Trimming removed 6 bases from V and 2 bases from J, with 17 bases in between. The V gene's germline CDR1 is SNHLY and CDR2 FYNNEI. This CDR3 has 15 residues. CDR3 sequence reads: CASRVSEAAPYEQYF. The CDR3 region has the DNA TGTGCCAGCAGGGTTAGCGAGGCAGCCCCCTACGAGCAGTACTTC.

This clonotype occurred a few times. This chain links TRBV10-2 with TRBJ1-5; D uncertain. The V gene's germline CDR1 is WSHSY and CDR2 SAAADI. This CDR3 has 13 amino acids. V was pared by 5 bases and J by 5 bases, with 10 bases between. CDR3 bases: TGCGCCAGCAGTCCCTTTGGAGATCAGCCCCAGCATTTT. Protein sequence: CASSPFGDQPQHF.

The rearrangement links TRBV20-1 to TRBJ2-3; TRBD1 aligns across 7 bases. The germline V gene encodes CDR1 DFQATT and CDR2 SNEGSKA (reference sequence). The junction had 6 bases not matched to a gene; V was cut back by 7 bases and J by 2 bases. CDR3 length: 13 residues. The CDR3 sequence is CSGAGTVTDTQYF. In nucleotides, the CDR3 is TGCAGTGGAGCAGGGACAGTCACAGATACGCAGTATTTT.

This sequence joins TRBV5-1 and TRBJ2-7; TRBD2 aligns across 7 bases. Trimming removed 0 bases from V and 5 bases from J; junction bases left unmatched: 8. The CDR3 length is 15 residues. Germline CDR1 and CDR2: SGHRS and YFSETQ. The CDR3 loop is CASSLEGSGLHEQYF. The CDR3 DNA reads as TGCGCCAGCAGCTTGGAAGGTAGCGGGTTGCACGAGCAGTACTTC.

The chain carries TRBV6-5 and TRBJ2-7, with D possibly matching TRBD1 (5 bases). Germline CDR1 MNHEY, CDR2 SVGAGI. Trimming shortened V by 2 bases and J by 1 base, and 18 bases separated the two germline ends. CDR3 length equals 17 residues. In DNA form, the CDR3 reads TGTGCCAGCAGTTACAAAGTAAGCAGGGCACTTTCCTACGAGCAGTACTTC. Translated: CASSYKVSRALSYEQYF.

This clonotype was counted only a few times. This chain connects TRBV15 to TRBJ2-5, with D perhaps matching TRBD2 (6 bases). The CDR3 sequence is 18 residues long. V lost 0 bases to trimming and J lost 1 base, with 18 bases between them. The germline CDR1 and CDR2 sequences are LNHNV and YYDKDF (reference sequence). CDR3 loop: CATSRDMEHGGLQETQYF. CDR3 nucleotide sequence: TGTGCCACCAGCAGAGATATGGAACACGGGGGTCTCCAAGAGACCCAGTACTTC.

CDR3 sequence: CASSQDLGGEQFF. CDR3 sequence (DNA): TGTGCCAGCAGCCAAGATCTAGGAGGTGAGCAGTTCTTC. This rearrangement joins TRBV14 to TRBJ2-1; tentatively, D is TRBD2 (5 bases). The V end was cut by 0 bases, the J end by 9 bases, with 9 bases between. Germline-derived CDR1 and CDR2 are SGHDN and FVKESK. The CDR3 is made up of 13 amino acids. Drawing the rest from reference TRBV14 and TRBJ2-1, the complete variable domain is EAGVTQFPSHSVIEKGQTVTLRCDPISGHDNLYWYRRVMGKEIKFLLHFVKESKQDESGMPNNRFLAERTGGTYSTLKVQPAELEDSGVYFCASSQDLGGEQFFGPGTRLTVL.

The chain combines TRBV3-1 with TRBJ2-4; 8 bases are shared with TRBD1. The DNA end is more similar to TRBJ2-7, so the J call may be wrong. The germline CDR1 and CDR2 sequences are LGHDT and YNNKEL (reference sequence). CDR3 length: 15 residues. CDR3 nucleotide sequence: TGTGCCAGCAGCCAACCTGGACAGGGTAATTACGAGCAGTACTTC. Translating it yields CASSQPGQGNYEQYF.

This clonotype was seen a single time. This chain connects TRBV20-1 to TRBJ2-2, with 10 bases matching TRBD1. In germline, CDR1 is DFQATT, CDR2 SNEGSKA (reference sequence). V was clipped by 3 bases and J by 3 bases; unmatched bases: 1. This CDR3 contains 14 residues. The DNA for the CDR3 is TGCAGTGCTAGGGACAGGGGGGACACCGGGGAGCTGTTTTTT. Amino acids: CSARDRGDTGELFF.

This clonotype was seen a handful of times. V is TRBV20-1 and J is TRBJ2-7; 8 nucleotides match TRBD2. The CDR3 runs to 13 residues. Germline V gene sequence: CDR1 DFQATT, CDR2 SNEGSKA (reference sequence). With 3 bases clipped from V and 5 bases from J, the junction kept 6 bases outside the gene matches. The CDR3 coding sequence is TGCAGTGCTAGGCGGACTAGCATCCACGAGCAGTACTTC. The encoded protein is CSARRTSIHEQYF.